The rows below give T cell receptor beta chains drawn from one sample of a study of chemoradiotherapy in HPV16-positive cancers. TCRdb's table, derived via immunoSEQ multiplex PCR, lists solely in-frame clones and lacks some. The sample records around 10,000 clones, around two thirds being singletons. This material was acquired from a patient who underwent chemoradiotherapy. The receptors stem from a human donor with HPV-associated anogenital cancer. CDR3s include the opening cysteine and the closing phenylalanine or tryptophan. D genes are given only for firm matches. The size field is filled for only some rows; it gives once, few, many or a size class.

V gene	J gene	CDR3 length	D gene	clone size	CDR3 DNA	CDR3 protein
TRBV5-4	TRBJ2-5	13	-	-	TGTGCCAGCAGCGCGAGTGCGGGGGAGACCCAGTACTTC	CASSASAGETQYF
TRBV10-3	TRBJ1-5	14	-	-	TGTGCCATCAGTGAGTCGGCAAAATATCAGCCCCAGCATTTT	CAISESAKYQPQHF
TRBV2	TRBJ2-2	15	-	-	TGTGCCAGCTCGATAGGCGGGCAATATGGCGGGGAGCTGTTTTTT	CASSIGGQYGGELFF
TRBV9	TRBJ2-3	18	TRBD2	-	TGTGCCAGCAGCTCAGGTCGCGGGAGAACACAAAGCACAGATACGCAGTATTTT	CASSSGRGRTQSTDTQYF
TRBV11-2	TRBJ2-1	14	-	-	TGTGCCAGCGTGACAGGCGGGGCCTTTAATGAGCAGTTCTTC	CASVTGGAFNEQFF
TRBV19	TRBJ1-2	13	-	-	TGTGCCAGTAGTTCCGACAGTAACTATGGCTACACCTTC	CASSSDSNYGYTF
TRBV9	TRBJ2-1	16	TRBD2	-	TGTGCCAGCAGCGTTAGCGGGGGCGCCTCCTACAATGAGCAGTTCTTC	CASSVSGGASYNEQFF
TRBV25-1	TRBJ1-1	14	-	-	TGTGCCAGCAGTGAATTAAGCGGGGGGTTCGAAGCTTTCTTT	CASSELSGGFEAFF
TRBV28	TRBJ2-5	14	-	-	TGTGCCAGCAGTTTATCCGGACCTTCGGAGACCCAGTACTTC	CASSLSGPSETQYF
TRBV21-1	TRBJ1-2	16	-	few	TGTGCCAGCAGCAAAAGACTGAGACAGGGGATCGAGGCCTACACCTTC	CASSKRLRQGIEAYTF
TRBV5-1	TRBJ2-3	13	TRBD1	-	TGCGCCAGCAGAGGACAGGACATAGAAGGGAAGTATTTT	CASRGQDIEGKYF
TRBV5-5	TRBJ2-7	15	-	-	TGTGCCAGCAGCTTGATGGGGGGCGGGCAACACGAGCAGTACTTC	CASSLMGGGQHEQYF
TRBV4-2	TRBJ1-3	21	TRBD1	-	TGTGCCAGCAGCCAAGCACCCGGAGACAGGGCTAAACCTTACTCTGGAAACACCATATATTTT	CASSQAPGDRAKPYSGNTIYF
TRBV4-1	TRBJ2-7	15	-	-	TGCGCCAGCAGCCCGGGACGGCTAAACCCTTACGAGCAGTACTTC	CASSPGRLNPYEQYF
TRBV6-6	TRBJ2-3	16	-	-	TGTGCCAGCAGTCGTCTTCGAAGGGGGGCCTCAGATACGCAGTATTTT	CASSRLRRGASDTQYF
TRBV10-3	TRBJ2-3	16	-	once	TGTGCCATCAGTGAGCGGAAAGAGACCTTCGCAGATACGCAGTATTTT	CAISERKETFADTQYF
TRBV5-5	TRBJ2-1	15	-	-	TGTGCCAGCAGCTTGATGGGGGGGGGCAACGAGGAGCAGTTCTTC	CASSLMGGGNEEQFF
TRBV19	TRBJ1-2	15	TRBD1	-	TGTGCCAGTAGTAGACCGGGACAGGGGATTTATGGCTACACCTTC	CASSRPGQGIYGYTF
TRBV30	TRBJ2-3	14	TRBD1	few	TGTGCTCGAGCGACAGGGAAGGGAACAGATACGCAGTATTTT	CARATGKGTDTQYF
TRBV18	TRBJ2-1	14	TRBD1	-	TGTGCCAGCTCGGCGACGACAGGGGGCAATGAGCAGTTCTTC	CASSATTGGNEQFF
TRBV19	TRBJ1-5	15	-	few	TGTGCCAGTAGTATGCTGGAAAGGGGGGATCAGCCCCAGCATTTT	CASSMLERGDQPQHF
TRBV6-1	TRBJ1-3	14	-	-	TGTGCCAGCAGGAGGGAATTCTCTGGAAACACCATATATTTT	CASRREFSGNTIYF
TRBV28	TRBJ2-2	13	-	-	TGTGCCAGCAGTTCAGGGAAAGCCGGGGAGCTGTTTTTT	CASSSGKAGELFF
TRBV7-9	TRBJ2-7	14	-	-	TGTGCCAGCAGCTTAGGGGGGTCTCCCTACGAGCAGTACTTC	CASSLGGSPYEQYF
TRBV4-1	TRBJ1-3	17	-	-	TGCGCCAGCAGCCCGGGGGTAACAGGGCTCTCTGGAAACACCATATATTTT	CASSPGVTGLSGNTIYF
TRBV7-2	TRBJ2-5	14	TRBD1	once	TGTGCCAGCAGCCACGGACAGGGTCAAGAGACCCAGTACTTC	CASSHGQGQETQYF
TRBV6-5	TRBJ1-2	13	-	-	TGTGCCAGCAGTTCGGCGGGGGACTATGGCTACACCTTC	CASSSAGDYGYTF
TRBV28	TRBJ1-3	14	TRBD1	-	TGTGCCAGCAGCTCAACAGGGGTCGGAAACACCATATATTTT	CASSSTGVGNTIYF
TRBV10-3	TRBJ2-2	12	-	-	TGTGCCATCAGTGGGGGTACCGGGGAGCTGTTTTTT	CAISGGTGELFF
TRBV25-1	TRBJ2-7	12	-	-	TGTGCCGGGTCGTCCCCGTCCGGCGAGCAGTACTTC	CAGSSPSGEQYF
TRBV27	TRBJ2-2	15	-	once	TGTGCCAGCAGTCGCACAGGGATAATGACCGGGGAGCTGTTTTTT	CASSRTGIMTGELFF
TRBV2	TRBJ1-4	12	-	-	TGTGCCAGCACGAGGGGAAGTGAAAAACTGTTTTTT	CASTRGSEKLFF
TRBV10-3	TRBJ1-3	14	-	once	TGTGCCATCAGGACAGGTGGAGCTGGAAACACCATATATTTT	CAIRTGGAGNTIYF
TRBV5-1	TRBJ2-3	17	TRBD2	few	TGCGCCAGCAGCTTGTCTACTAGCGGGGGTCACACAGATACGCAGTATTTT	CASSLSTSGGHTDTQYF
TRBV19	TRBJ1-1	11	-	-	TGTGCCAGTAACAGGAACACTGAAGCTTTCTTT	CASNRNTEAFF